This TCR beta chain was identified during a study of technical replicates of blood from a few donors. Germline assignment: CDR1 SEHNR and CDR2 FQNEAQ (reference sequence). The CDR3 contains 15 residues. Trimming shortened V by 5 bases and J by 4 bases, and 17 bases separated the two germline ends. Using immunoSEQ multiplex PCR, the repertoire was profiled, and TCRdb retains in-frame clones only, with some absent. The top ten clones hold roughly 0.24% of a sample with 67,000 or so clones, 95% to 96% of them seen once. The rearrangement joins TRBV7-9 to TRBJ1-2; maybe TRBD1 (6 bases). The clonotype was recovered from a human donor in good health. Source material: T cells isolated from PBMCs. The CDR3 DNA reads TGTGCCAGCAGCCTTAGACAGGATCCCTCCTATGGCTACACCTTC. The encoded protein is CASSLRQDPSYGYTF.